The clone carrying this T cell receptor (beta chain) has more than one count but fewer than ten. The antigen is not known. There are 14 residues in the CDR3. Germline V gene data show CDR1 as SGHTA and CDR2 as FQGNSA. Trimming pared 3 bases from V and 6 bases from J, leaving 14 bases between. The entry originates in a study of human T cells and chemical hapten exposure. For the study at large: Each patch test put 0.01% DPC on the upper back, and results were read at 6 days. Alopecia areata, totalis or universalis was found in mostly female patients. Broader study findings: Having alopecia, the donors may differ immunologically from healthy people. No alteration of TCRs above 1 in 1000 frequency was seen with DPC sensitization.

TCRdb reprocessed the RACE reads with MiXCR, giving one entry per CDR3 protein. The sample consists of approximately 260,000 distinct CDR3 sequences, roughly 8% of them appearing once. The time point denotes: pre-sensitization, week 0. Treatment defined: therapeutic diphenylcyclopropenone sensitization with weekly scalp DPC. This sample comprised whole blood, obtained in connection with sensitization to the hapten diphenylcyclopropenone (DPC). This receptor was obtained from a man between 18 and 29 years old with alopecia areata. Some clones in this sample may be carry-over from other donors' samples. The rearrangement joins TRBV7-2 to TRBJ1-1, with D tentatively TRBD1 (5 bases). CDR3 residues: CASSLGIRGSEAFF. In nucleotides, the CDR3 is TGTGCCAGCAGCTTGGGGATTCGGGGGTCTGAAGCTTTCTTT.